Listed below are T cell receptor beta chains from one sample, sequenced in a study of blood T cell repertoires in COVID-19. Repertoires were generated with immunoSEQ multiplex PCR, while TCRdb's copy carries only in-frame clones and drops some. This table has about 260,000 clones, 65% to 90% appearing once. The source material was peripheral blood. These receptors were obtained from a human donor in a cohort sampled during active COVID-19. Both conserved end residues are part of each CDR3. D genes are given only for firm matches. Some rows have no size entry. The others give once, few or many, or a class for an expanded clone.

TRBJ1-2,.,TRBV30,.,TGTGCCTGGAGCACTGGGGGCGGTGCCTATGGCTACACCTTC,CAWSTGGGAYGYTF
TRBJ1-1,once,TRBV9,.,TGTGCCAGCAGCCCGTACCTCGAGAGGAACACTGAAGCTTTCTTT,CASSPYLERNTEAFF
TRBJ1-2,.,TRBV19,TRBD1,TGTGCCAGTAGTGCCCAGGGGGGCTATGGCTACACCTTC,CASSAQGGYGYTF
TRBJ2-2,.,TRBV27,TRBD2,TGTGCCAGCAGTCCCCTTGGACTAGCGGGAGGGAAACAGAACACCGGGGAGCTGTTTTTT,CASSPLGLAGGKQNTGELFF
TRBJ2-3,.,TRBV28,TRBD1,TGTGCCAGCAGCAAACCGGGACAGGGGTTTGCAGATACGCAGTATTTT,CASSKPGQGFADTQYF
TRBJ2-1,.,TRBV24-1,.,TGTGCCACCAGTCGCGGAGGAGGGTACAATGAGCAGTTCTTC,CATSRGGGYNEQFF
TRBJ2-1,.,TRBV3-1/TRBV3-2,.,TGTGCCAGCAGAATGAGTGGGGGCGATCACAATGAGCAGTTCTTC,CASRMSGGDHNEQFF
TRBJ2-7,.,TRBV5-1,TRBD1,TGCGCCAGCAGCTATCAGGGGGACGAGCAGTACTTC,CASSYQGDEQYF
TRBJ2-1,once,TRBV2,.,TGTGCCAGCAGCCCTTACAATGAGCAGTTCTTC,CASSPYNEQFF
TRBJ2-1,.,TRBV7-9,TRBD2,TGTGCCAGCACCAAACTAGCGGGACAGCTTACTGAGCAGTTCTTC,CASTKLAGQLTEQFF
TRBJ2-7,.,TRBV14,TRBD2,TGTGCCAGCAGCCAAGCGGTTTGGGGGGGGCAGTACTTC,CASSQAVWGGQYF
TRBJ2-7,.,TRBV11-2,TRBD2,TGTGCCAGCAGCTTAGTAGGGACTAGGCTCTTCTCGCAGTACTTC,CASSLVGTRLFSQYF
TRBJ2-5,.,TRBV3-1/TRBV3-2,.,TGTGCCAGCAGCCAAGTGCGAGAGACCCAGTACTTC,CASSQVRETQYF